The 14 T cell receptor beta chains presented below share a single source sample, sequenced in a study of blood T cell repertoires in COVID-19. Measured with immunoSEQ multiplex PCR; TCRdb has only the in-frame clones, and not every one. Altogether 210,000 or so clones are present, 78% being singletons, with the ten largest covering 2.5% to 3%. Sequencing used peripheral blood. The receptors shown here come from an elderly woman with active or convalescent COVID-19.

The V call is TRBV5-6, the J call TRBJ1-1; no definite D call. V was trimmed by 2 bases and J by 4 bases, leaving 6 bases between them. The CDR3 is 12 residues long. Germline CDR1 reads SGHDT; CDR2 reads YYEEEE. This chain's CDR3 is CASSFLSTEAFF. The CDR3 DNA is TGTGCCAGCAGCTTTCTATCCACTGAAGCTTTCTTT.

The chain has TRBV18 and TRBJ2-1; D perhaps matches TRBD1 (8 bases). Germline CDR1 KGHSH, CDR2 LQKENI. This CDR3 has 18 residues. V lost 4 bases and J lost 0, with 19 bases in between. CDR3 amino acids: CASSQQGGLSSSYNEQFF. DNA for the CDR3: TGTGCCAGCTCACAACAGGGGGGACTATCGAGCTCCTACAATGAGCAGTTCTTC.

The CDR3: CASSDPQGSNEKLFF. The CDR3 nucleotides are TGCGCCAGCAGCGATCCACAGGGTTCTAATGAAAAACTGTTTTTT. The rearrangement links TRBV5-1 to TRBJ1-4, with D perhaps TRBD1 (6 bases). The CDR3 loop spans 15 amino acids. The germline CDR1 and CDR2 sequences are SGHRS and YFSETQ. Trimming removed 4 bases at V and 3 bases at J, with 13 bases between.

The rearrangement uses TRBV4-2 and TRBJ1-1; D is possibly TRBD1 (5 bases). Germline V gives CDR1 LGHNA, CDR2 YNFKEQ. The CDR3 loop spans 15 amino acids. The V end was cut by 0 bases, the J end by 6 bases, with 14 bases between. CDR3 amino acids: CASSQELGGGAEAFF. The DNA of the CDR3 is TGTGCCAGCAGCCAAGAGTTGGGGGGTGGCGCTGAAGCTTTCTTT.

This clone has a single count. CDR3 sequence reads: CASSQGTGGRNQPQHF. CDR3 sequence (DNA): TGTGCCAGCAGCCAAGGGACAGGGGGCCGGAATCAGCCCCAGCATTTT. The gene calls are TRBV3-1 (or the pseudogene TRBV3-2) and TRBJ1-5; 11 bases agree with TRBD1. Germline loops: CDR1 LGHDT, CDR2 YNNKEL (reference sequence). Trimming at V came to 1 base and at J to 4 bases, leaving 3 bases not matched to a gene. The CDR3 spans 16 residues.

This clone was detected only a few times. V usage is TRBV29-1 and J usage is TRBJ2-7; D is perhaps TRBD2 (6 bases). V was clipped by 0 bases and J by 3 bases, with 15 bases between them. Germline V gene sequence: CDR1 SQVTM, CDR2 ANQGSEA. The CDR3 is made up of 15 amino acids. In DNA form, the CDR3 reads TGCAGCGTTGAAGATAACGGCGGGGAAGACTACGAGCAGTACTTC. This translates into CSVEDNGGEDYEQYF.

The chain is built from TRBV19 and TRBJ1-2; D is ambiguous. The CDR3 runs 13 residues. The germline V gene has CDR1 LNHDA and CDR2 SQIVND (reference sequence). Between the trimmed V and J ends, which lost 3 bases and 2 bases, there was a span of 7 bases. CDR3 in DNA: TGTGCCAGTAGTATTGCGGGGAACTATGGCTACACCTTC. Encoded protein: CASSIAGNYGYTF.

The chain uses TRBV30 and TRBJ1-4; D remains ambiguous. From germline, CDR1 is GTSNPN and CDR2 SVGIG (reference sequence). Trimming removed 0 bases at V and 14 bases at J, with 25 bases between. The CDR3 extends over 16 amino acids. The CDR3 here is CAWSVQGTATRGGLFF. CDR3 sequence (DNA): TGTGCCTGGAGTGTACAAGGTACGGCCACTCGAGGTGGGCTGTTTTTT.

The rearrangement links TRBV10-3 to TRBJ2-7; 8 positions match TRBD1. The CDR3 loop spans 13 amino acids. Germline loops: CDR1 ENHRY, CDR2 SYGVKD. The J segment lost 7 bases and the V segment lost 8 bases, leaving 10 bases of the junction unmatched. CDR3 sequence (DNA): TGTGCCATCGGCGGACAGGGTGCGATTGAGCAGTACTTC. Translating gives CAIGGQGAIEQYF.

CDR3 loop: CASSFSSRANQPQHF. CDR3 DNA: TGTGCCAGCAGTTTTAGTTCGAGAGCCAATCAGCCCCAGCATTTT. The chain links TRBV28 to TRBJ1-5; no clear D. Trimming stripped 3 bases from V and 3 bases from J, with 12 bases between. The CDR3 has 15 residues. CDR1 is MDHEN and CDR2 is SYDVKM in the germline V gene.

This chain uses TRBV7-2 with TRBJ1-3, with TRBD1 matching 7 bases. CDR3 length: 15 residues. Germline assignment: CDR1 SGHTA and CDR2 FQGNSA. V lost 4 bases to trimming and J lost 0 bases; unmatched junction nucleotides: 3. CDR3 DNA: TGTGCCAGCAGCTCAGACAGGGCCTCTGGAAACACCATATATTTT. This translates into CASSSDRASGNTIYF.

The gene calls are TRBV27 and TRBJ1-2; 9 nucleotides agree with TRBD1. Germline V gives CDR1 MNHEY, CDR2 SMNVEV (reference sequence). V dropped 5 bases and J dropped 2; count of bases not matched to a gene: 6. This CDR3 has 15 residues. The CDR3 here is CASSPAGQGNYGYTF. The CDR3 DNA reads TGTGCCAGCAGTCCGGCCGGACAGGGGAACTATGGCTACACCTTC.

The rearrangement links TRBV19 to TRBJ1-1; 9 bases match TRBD1. The CDR3 contains 13 residues. Trimming cost V 6 bases and J 8 bases; bases outside gene matches: 7. Germline CDR1 LNHDA, CDR2 SQIVND (reference sequence). The CDR3 nucleotides are TGTGCCAGTAGCCAAACGACAGGGGGGGAAGCTTTCTTT. Translation gives CASSQTTGGEAFF.

V and J are TRBV19 and TRBJ2-5; TRBD2 agrees at 10 bases. Trimming cost V 7 bases and J 4 bases; bases outside gene matches: 6. CDR3 size: 14 residues. Germline assignment: CDR1 LNHDA and CDR2 SQIVND (reference sequence). The CDR3 DNA reads as TGTGCCAGTACAAAGGTAGCGGGGGGAGAGACCCAGTACTTC. It translates to CASTKVAGGETQYF.